This TCR beta chain is from a study of T-cell reconstitution after alpha-beta-depleted transplantation in children. As it was prepared, the TCRbeta library received unique molecular identifiers. A single record per CDR3 protein comes from TCRdb applying MiXCR to the PCR reads. The sample includes 300,000 to 400,000 distinct CDR3 sequences, 10% to 15% of them seen just once. The CDR3 sequence is 13 residues long. V dropped 6 bases and J dropped 4 bases, with 12 bases sitting between them. Sample: PBMCs, taken from the stem cell graft. The chain uses TRBV12-3 or TRBV12-4 and TRBJ1-1; D may be TRBD1 (6 bases). This clonotype was obtained from a human donor who donated a stem cell graft to a child with Fanconi anemia. Here the CDR3 reads CASSPTGSTEAFF. DNA of the CDR3: TGTGCCAGCAGCCCTACAGGGAGCACTGAAGCTTTCTTT.